One and the same sample provided the 14 T cell receptor beta chains below, sequenced in a study of CD8 T cells in ankylosing spondylitis. TCRdb itself ran the 5' RACE reads through MiXCR, one entry per CDR3 protein. The sample lists some 87,000 distinct CDR3 sequences, about 27% seen once, with 50% to 60% in the top ten. The sequenced sample consisted of blood, either unsorted or a sorted T cell fraction (not recorded which). The source is a male donor with ankylosing spondylitis or in good health (not recorded which).

The chain links TRBV20-1 to TRBJ2-1; D ambiguous. The V and J ends lost 7 bases and 0 bases respectively, with 7 bases between them. This CDR3 region has 12 residues. Germline V gene sequence: CDR1 DFQATT, CDR2 SNEGSKA (reference sequence). For the CDR3, the DNA is TGCAGTGTTCCGGGCTCCTACAATGAGCAGTTCTTC. Translation: CSVPGSYNEQFF.

The chain joins TRBV5-1 to TRBJ2-3, with 9 bases aligning to TRBD2. The CDR3 runs 17 residues. Germline V gene sequence: CDR1 SGHRS, CDR2 YFSETQ. V trimming: 4 bases; J trimming: 0 bases; junction bases outside the gene matches: 9. In DNA form, the CDR3 reads TGCGCCAGCAGCATCCGAAAGACTAGCGGAAGCACAGATACGCAGTATTTT. Its protein is CASSIRKTSGSTDTQYF. Together with reference TRBV5-1 and TRBJ2-3, the CDR3 gives the full variable domain: KAGVTQTPRYLIKTRGQQVTLSCSPISGHRSVSWYQQTPGQGLQFLFEYFSETQRNKGNFPGRFSGRQFSNSRSEMNVSTLELGDSALYLCASSIRKTSGSTDTQYFGPGTRLTVL.

This clonotype was found once. The chain has TRBV7-9 and TRBJ2-2; weak D call: TRBD1 (6 bases). Germline V lookup: CDR1 SEHNR, CDR2 FQNEAQ (reference sequence). V lost 5 bases and J 2 bases, leaving 12 bases between the germline ends. CDR3 length equals 15 residues. The CDR3 bases are TGTGCCAGCAGCCCTGGACAGCTCAACACCGGGGAGCTGTTTTTT. Translated, it gives CASSPGQLNTGELFF.

The chain links TRBV25-1 to TRBJ2-7; D tentatively fits TRBD1 or TRBD2 (5 bases each). Per the germline V gene, CDR1 is MGHDK and CDR2 is SYGVNS. The CDR3 has 13 residues. The V end lost 3 bases, the J end lost 6 bases, and 12 bases lay between the germline ends. The CDR3 loop is CASSEAGRVEQYF. CDR3 sequence (DNA): TGTGCCAGCAGTGAGGCGGGCAGGGTCGAGCAGTACTTC.

Concerning this clonotype: The final CDR3 position lacks the conserved phenylalanine or tryptophan, pointing to a likely read error. The genes are TRBV25-1 and TRBJ1-5; possibly TRBD1 for D (6 bases). Germline CDR1 and CDR2: MGHDK and SYGVNS. Trimming removed 7 bases at V and 0 bases at J, with 19 bases between. This CDR3 contains 17 residues. The CDR3: CASTKTQGPHSNQPQHS. The CDR3 coding sequence is TGTGCCAGCACCAAAACCCAGGGGCCACATAGCAATCAGCCCCAGCATTCT.

For the CDR3, the DNA is TGTGCCAGCAGTTCCCAGTGGCCTGCCTACGAGCAGTACGTC. It is translated as CASSSQWPAYEQYV. V is TRBV7-2 and J is TRBJ2-7; D remains ambiguous. Germline values: CDR1 SGHTA, CDR2 FQGNSA. The CDR3 is 14 residues long. Trimming removed 6 bases from V and 2 bases from J, with 14 bases in between.

The CDR3 DNA reads as TGTGCCTGGGCGGTAAAGGGTCTATCACCCCAGCATTTT. It encodes CAWAVKGLSPQHF. The chain joins TRBV30 to TRBJ1-5, with D unresolved. CDR1 is GTSNPN and CDR2 is SVGIG in the germline V gene (reference sequence). Trimming removed 5 bases from V and 10 bases from J, with 18 bases in between. CDR3 length: 13 residues.

V is TRBV3-1 and J is TRBJ2-1; D uncertain. V was cut by 1 base and J by 10 bases, with 20 bases left in between. CDR1 and CDR2 (germline): LGHDT, YNNKEL (reference sequence). The CDR3 consists of 16 residues. The CDR3 DNA follows: TGTGCCAGCAGCCAAGGAGGTGGGGTATTTGGGATAGAGCAGTTCTTC. It translates to CASSQGGGVFGIEQFF.

The chain carries TRBV20-1 and TRBJ2-7, with D perhaps matching TRBD2 (6 bases). V dropped 3 bases and J dropped 0 bases, with 12 bases sitting between them. There are 14 residues in the CDR3. The V gene's germline CDR1 is DFQATT and CDR2 SNEGSKA (reference sequence). This CDR3 reads CSARGDWSSYEQYF. The CDR3 coding sequence is TGCAGTGCTAGGGGGGACTGGAGCTCCTACGAGCAGTACTTC.

V usage is TRBV7-8 and J usage is TRBJ1-5; 8 positions match TRBD1. This CDR3 comprises 15 residues. CDR1 and CDR2 from the germline V gene are SGHVS and FQNEAQ. V lost 5 bases to trimming and J lost 2 bases; unmatched junction nucleotides: 5. CDR3 region: CASSLDRGGNQPQHF. The CDR3 DNA follows: TGTGCCAGCAGCCTCGACAGGGGTGGCAATCAGCCCCAGCATTTT. The full variable domain, completed using reference TRBV7-8 and TRBJ1-5, is GAGVSQSPRYKVAKRGQDVALRCDPISGHVSLFWYQQALGQGPEFLTYFQNEAQLDKSGLPSDRFFAERPEGSVSTLKIQRTQQEDSAVYLCASSLDRGGNQPQHFGDGTRLSIL.

The V gene is TRBV5-6, the J gene TRBJ2-7; D uncertain. CDR3 length: 13 amino acids. CDR1 is SGHDT, CDR2 YYEEEE, per germline. The ends were cut back, 4 bases at V and 2 bases at J, with 10 bases in the middle. CDR3 sequence (DNA): TGTGCCAGCAGCGCGAAGGAGACCTACGAGCAGTACTTC. Its translation: CASSAKETYEQYF.

This clonotype was counted between two and nine times. The V call is TRBV18, the J call TRBJ1-1; possibly TRBD1 for D (5 bases). The CDR3 has 15 residues. V was clipped by 2 bases and J by 3 bases, with 13 bases between them. CDR1 KGHSH and CDR2 LQKENI come from the germline V gene. For the CDR3, the DNA is TGTGCCAGCTCACCAAGTGGGGGGAGGTACACTGAAGCTTTCTTT. It is translated as CASSPSGGRYTEAFF.

The CDR3 DNA is TGTGCCAGCAGTTACGAGTTACTCTATGGCTACACCTTC. Translating gives CASSYELLYGYTF. The chain combines TRBV6-5 with TRBJ1-2, with D unresolved. This CDR3 is built from 13 residues. Germline CDR1 is MNHEY and CDR2 is SVGAGI. V was trimmed by 2 bases and J by 4 bases, leaving 8 bases between them.

This clonotype was counted a few times. CDR3 bases: TGTGCCAGCAGCTTAGGCCCAGGAGGGGGCGTATACAATGAGCAGTTCTTC. Translating it yields CASSLGPGGGVYNEQFF. This chain connects TRBV7-3 to TRBJ2-1, with D possibly TRBD1 on 7 matching bases. Germline CDR1 is SGHTA and CDR2 is FQGTGA. The length of the CDR3 is 17 residues. The germline V and J ends were trimmed by 2 bases and 4 bases, with 18 bases remaining between them. Full variable domain (missing parts from reference TRBV7-3 and TRBJ2-1): GAGVSQTPSNKVTEKGKYVELRCDPISGHTALYWYRQSLGQGPEFLIYFQGTGAADDSGLPNDRFFAVRPEGSVSTLKIQRTERGDSAVYLCASSLGPGGGVYNEQFFGPGTRLTVL.